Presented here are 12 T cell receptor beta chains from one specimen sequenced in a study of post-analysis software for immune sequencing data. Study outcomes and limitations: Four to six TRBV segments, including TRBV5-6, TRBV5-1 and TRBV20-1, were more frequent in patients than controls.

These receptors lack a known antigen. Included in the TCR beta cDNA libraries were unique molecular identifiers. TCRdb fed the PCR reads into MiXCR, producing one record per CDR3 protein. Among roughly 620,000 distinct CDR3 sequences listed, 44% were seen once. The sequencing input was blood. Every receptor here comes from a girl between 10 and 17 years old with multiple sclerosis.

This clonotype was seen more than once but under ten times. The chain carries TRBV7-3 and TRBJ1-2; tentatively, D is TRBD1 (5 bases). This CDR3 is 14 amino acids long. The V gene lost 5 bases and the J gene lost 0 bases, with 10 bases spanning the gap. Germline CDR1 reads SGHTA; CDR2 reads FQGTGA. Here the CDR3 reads CASSPQATNYGYTF. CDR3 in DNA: TGTGCCAGCAGCCCACAGGCTACTAACTATGGCTACACCTTC. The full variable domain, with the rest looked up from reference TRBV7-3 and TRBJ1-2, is GAGVSQTPSNKVTEKGKYVELRCDPISGHTALYWYRQSLGQGPEFLIYFQGTGAADDSGLPNDRFFAVRPEGSVSTLKIQRTERGDSAVYLCASSPQATNYGYTFGSGTRLTVV.

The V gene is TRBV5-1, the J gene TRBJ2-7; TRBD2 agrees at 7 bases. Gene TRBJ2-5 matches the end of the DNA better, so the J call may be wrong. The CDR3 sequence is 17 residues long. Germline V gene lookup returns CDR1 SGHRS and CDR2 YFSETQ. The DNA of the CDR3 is TGCGCCAGCAGCTCGCTCCGGAACGTTCGGGGGGAAGAGACCCAGTACTTC. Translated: CASSSLRNVRGEETQYF.

The CDR3 loop reads CASRDKEWSEGYTF. The DNA for the CDR3 is TGTGCCAGCAGGGACAAGGAGTGGAGTGAAGGCTACACCTTC. V and J are TRBV12-3 or TRBV12-4 and TRBJ1-2; D might be TRBD1 (5 bases). V lost 6 bases to trimming and J lost 8 bases, with 19 bases between them. This CDR3 spans 14 amino acids.

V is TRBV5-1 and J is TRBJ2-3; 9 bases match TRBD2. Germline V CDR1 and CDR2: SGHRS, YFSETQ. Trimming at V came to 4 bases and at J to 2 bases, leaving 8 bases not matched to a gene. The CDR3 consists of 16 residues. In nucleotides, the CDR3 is TGCGCCAGCAGCACCAACCTAGCGGGGACCACAGATACGCAGTATTTT. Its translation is CASSTNLAGTTDTQYF.

Written as DNA, the CDR3 is TGCGCCAGCAGCTCGGGACAGGGGGGGACTAATGAAAAACTGTTTTTT. Translation gives CASSSGQGGTNEKLFF. The rearrangement joins TRBV5-1 to TRBJ1-4, with 11 bases aligning to TRBD1. The germline CDR1 and CDR2 sequences are SGHRS and YFSETQ. CDR3 size: 16 residues. The V and J ends lost 3 bases and 2 bases, in that order; junction bases with no gene match: 3.

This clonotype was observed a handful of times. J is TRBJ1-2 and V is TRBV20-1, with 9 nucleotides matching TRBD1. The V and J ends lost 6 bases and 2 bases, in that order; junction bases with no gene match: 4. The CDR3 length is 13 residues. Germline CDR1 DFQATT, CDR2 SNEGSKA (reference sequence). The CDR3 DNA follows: TGCAGTGCCCCGGGACAGGGCAACTATGGCTACACCTTC. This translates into CSAPGQGNYGYTF.

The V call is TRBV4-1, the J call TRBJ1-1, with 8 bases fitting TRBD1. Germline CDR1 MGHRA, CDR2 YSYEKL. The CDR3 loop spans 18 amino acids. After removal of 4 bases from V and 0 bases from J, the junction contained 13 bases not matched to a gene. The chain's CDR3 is CASSRDRGEPDLNTEAFF. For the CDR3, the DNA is TGCGCCAGCAGCCGCGACAGGGGCGAACCCGACCTGAACACTGAAGCTTTCTTT.

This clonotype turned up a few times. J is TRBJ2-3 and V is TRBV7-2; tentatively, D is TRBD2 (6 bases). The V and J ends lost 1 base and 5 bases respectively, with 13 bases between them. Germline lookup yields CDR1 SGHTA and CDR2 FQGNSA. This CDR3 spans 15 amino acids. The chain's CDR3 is CASSLVSGAVDTQYF. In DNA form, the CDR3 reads TGTGCCAGCAGCTTAGTTTCGGGAGCTGTAGATACGCAGTATTTT. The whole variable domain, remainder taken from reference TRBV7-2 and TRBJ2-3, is GAGVSQSPSNKVTEKGKDVELRCDPISGHTALYWYRQSLGQGLEFLIYFQGNSAPDKSGLPSDRFSAERTGGSVSTLTIQRTQQEDSAVYLCASSLVSGAVDTQYFGPGTRLTVL.

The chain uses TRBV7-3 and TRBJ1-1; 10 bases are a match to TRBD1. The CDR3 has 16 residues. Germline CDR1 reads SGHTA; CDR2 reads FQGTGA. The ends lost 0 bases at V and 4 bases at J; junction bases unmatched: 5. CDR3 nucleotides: TGTGCCAGCAGCTTAACGGGTGGGACAGGGGTCACTGAAGCTTTCTTT. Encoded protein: CASSLTGGTGVTEAFF. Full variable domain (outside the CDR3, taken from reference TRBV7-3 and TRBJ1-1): GAGVSQTPSNKVTEKGKYVELRCDPISGHTALYWYRQSLGQGPEFLIYFQGTGAADDSGLPNDRFFAVRPEGSVSTLKIQRTERGDSAVYLCASSLTGGTGVTEAFFGQGTRLTVV.

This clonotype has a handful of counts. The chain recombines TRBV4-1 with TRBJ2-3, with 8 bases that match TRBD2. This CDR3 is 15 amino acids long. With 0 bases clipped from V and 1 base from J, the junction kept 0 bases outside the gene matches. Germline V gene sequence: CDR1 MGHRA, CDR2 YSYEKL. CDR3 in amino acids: CASSQELAGTDTQYF. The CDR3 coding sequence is TGCGCCAGCAGCCAAGAACTAGCGGGCACAGATACGCAGTATTTT.

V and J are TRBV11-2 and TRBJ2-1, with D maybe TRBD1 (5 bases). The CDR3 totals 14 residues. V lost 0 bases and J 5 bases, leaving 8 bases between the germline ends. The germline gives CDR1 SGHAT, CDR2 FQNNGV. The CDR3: CASSLDRVDNEQFF. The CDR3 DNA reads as TGTGCCAGCAGCTTAGACAGGGTGGACAATGAGCAGTTCTTC.

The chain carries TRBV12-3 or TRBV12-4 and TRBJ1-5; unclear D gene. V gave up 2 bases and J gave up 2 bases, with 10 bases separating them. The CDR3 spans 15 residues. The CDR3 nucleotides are TGTGCCAGCAGTTTATTGAGAGAGGGCAATCAGCCCCAGCATTTT. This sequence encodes CASSLLREGNQPQHF.